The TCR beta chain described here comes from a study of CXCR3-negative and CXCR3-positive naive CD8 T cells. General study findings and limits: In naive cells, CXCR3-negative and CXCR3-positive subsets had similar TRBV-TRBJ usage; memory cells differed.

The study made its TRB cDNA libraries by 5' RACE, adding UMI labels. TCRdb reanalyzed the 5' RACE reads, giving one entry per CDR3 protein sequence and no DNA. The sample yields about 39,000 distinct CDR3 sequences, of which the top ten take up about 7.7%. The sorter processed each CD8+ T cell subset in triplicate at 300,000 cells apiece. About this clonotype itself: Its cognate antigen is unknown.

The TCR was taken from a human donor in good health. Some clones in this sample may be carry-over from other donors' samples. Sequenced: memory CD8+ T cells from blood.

CDR3 amino acids: CAISESRGAYNEQFF. This chain joins TRBV10-3 and TRBJ2-1; TCRdb reports TRBD1, a call that lacks DNA to check it against. The CDR3 is 15 residues long. CDR1 and CDR2 (germline): ENHRY, SYGVKD.